This TCR beta chain was sequenced in a study of post-analysis software for immune sequencing data. Study observations and caveats: Same-batch preparations were strongly co-clustered by F measure. Compared with controls, patients had more of 4 or 5 TRBV segments, including TRBV5-6, TRBV5-1 and TRBV20-1.

This CDR3 is 13 amino acids long. Germline CDR1 is KGHSH and CDR2 is LQKENI. Trimming cost V 4 bases and J 3 bases; bases outside gene matches: 3. cDNA libraries of TCR beta carried unique molecular identifiers. TCRdb reprocessed the PCR reads via MiXCR and lists one record per CDR3 protein. This table has approximately 730,000 distinct CDR3 sequences, just over 45% appearing once. A remark on this clonotype: The antigen is not known.

The chain has TRBV18 and TRBJ2-7, with 7 bases that match TRBD2. Sequenced input: blood. The clonotype originates from a girl between 5 and 17 years old with multiple sclerosis. The CDR3 DNA reads as TGTGCCAGCTCACAACCGGGGGGCTACGAGCAGTACTTC. Translated, it gives CASSQPGGYEQYF.